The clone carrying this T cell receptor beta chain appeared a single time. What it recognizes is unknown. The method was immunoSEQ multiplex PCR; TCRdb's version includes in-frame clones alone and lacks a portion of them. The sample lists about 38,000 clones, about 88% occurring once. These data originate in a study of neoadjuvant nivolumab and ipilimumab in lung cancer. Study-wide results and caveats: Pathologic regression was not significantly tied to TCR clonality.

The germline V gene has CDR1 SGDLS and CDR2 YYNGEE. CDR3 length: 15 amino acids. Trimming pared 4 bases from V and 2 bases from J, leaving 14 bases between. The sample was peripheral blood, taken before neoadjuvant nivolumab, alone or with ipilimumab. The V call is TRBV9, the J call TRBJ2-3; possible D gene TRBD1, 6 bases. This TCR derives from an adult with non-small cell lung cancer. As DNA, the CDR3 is TGTGCCAGCAGCCAAATCAGGGGTGACACAGATACGCAGTATTTT. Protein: CASSQIRGDTDTQYF.